The 32 T cell receptor beta chains below were found in one sample sequenced in a study of cytomegalovirus exposure and HLA in healthy donors. The PCR employed 60 Vbeta primers together with 13 Jbeta primers. The assay was immunoSEQ multiplex PCR, and TCRdb's table has in-frame clones only and misses some. The sample shows 150,000 to 200,000 clones, about four fifths of them seen only once. The sequencing sample was made of PBMCs. The receptors shown here come from a woman aged 18-35 years in good health and CMV-seronegative.

Notes on this clone: One junction end does not reproduce the germline sequence, and a read error may be involved. CDR3 DNA: TGTTCCAGCCGACTAGGGTTAGAGGGCTACACCTTC. Residues: CSSRLGLEGYTF. The V call is TRBV7-9, the J call TRBJ1-2; D is unresolved. The CDR3 runs 12 residues. From germline, CDR1 is SEHNR and CDR2 FQNEAQ (reference sequence).

For this clone: One end of the junction is discordant with germline, which a read error may explain. The CDR3 is CASIRTGVSSEQYF. CDR3 coding DNA: TGTGCCAGCATTAGGACAGGGGTCTCCTCCGAGCAGTACTTC. V is TRBV6-1 and J is TRBJ2-7; 9 nucleotides align to TRBD1. This CDR3 region has 14 residues. In germline, CDR1 is MNHNS, CDR2 SASEGT.

The CDR3 protein is CASRQGDLYEQYF. CDR3 coding DNA: TGCGCCAGCAGACAGGGTGACCTCTACGAGCAGTACTTC. This chain links TRBV5-1 with TRBJ2-7, with D possibly being TRBD1 (6 bases). Germline CDR1 and CDR2: SGHRS and YFSETQ. V was clipped by 5 bases and J by 3 bases, with 12 bases between them. The CDR3 loop spans 13 amino acids.

The chain combines TRBV10-3 with TRBJ1-2, with unresolved D. There are 15 residues in the CDR3. Per the germline V gene, CDR1 is ENHRY and CDR2 is SYGVKD. The V end was cut by 8 bases, the J end by 6 bases, with 22 bases between. The chain's CDR3 is CAIHVGNEVFDGYTF. The CDR3 DNA is TGTGCCATCCATGTGGGTAACGAGGTTTTCGATGGCTACACCTTC.

The genes are TRBV14 and TRBJ2-1; 11 bases agree with TRBD2. V lost 2 bases to trimming and J lost 10 bases; unmatched junction nucleotides: 10. The CDR3 is 16 amino acids. The V gene's germline CDR1 is SGHDN and CDR2 FVKESK. The CDR3 region has the DNA TGTGCCAGCAGCCAAATGACTAGCGGGATCTCGTCCGAGCAGTTCTTC. Amino acids: CASSQMTSGISSEQFF.

This chain joins TRBV4-1 and TRBJ2-7, with a weak D call TRBD2 (6 bases). The CDR3 contains 13 residues. Germline V gene data show CDR1 as MGHRA and CDR2 as YSYEKL. V was shortened by 3 bases and J by 6 bases, with 12 bases between the two germline ends. CDR3 amino acids: CASSQQTSSEQYF. The CDR3 DNA reads TGCGCCAGCAGCCAGCAAACTAGCAGCGAGCAGTACTTC.

This sequence joins TRBV28 and TRBJ1-2, with D unresolved. The CDR3 has 12 amino acids. Germline V CDR1 and CDR2: MDHEN, SYDVKM. Trimming pared 4 bases from V and 8 bases from J, leaving 11 bases between. The chain's CDR3 is CASSSAGWGYTF. CDR3 sequence (DNA): TGTGCCAGCAGTTCGGCGGGTTGGGGCTACACCTTC.

This clone occurred a few times. This rearrangement joins TRBV27 to TRBJ1-4, with 11 bases fitting TRBD1. The V gene end was trimmed by 5 bases and the J gene end by 8 bases; junction bases not matched to a gene: 4. Germline CDR1 MNHEY, CDR2 SMNVEV (reference sequence). The CDR3 is made up of 14 amino acids. CDR3 nucleotide sequence: TGTGCCAGCAGTGGGACAGGGGGATCGGAAAAACTGTTTTTT. Translating gives CASSGTGGSEKLFF. The full variable domain, rest sourced from reference TRBV27 and TRBJ1-4, is EAQVTQNPRYLITVTGKKLTVTCSQNMNHEYMSWYRQDPGLGLRQIYYSMNVEVTDKGDVPEGYKVSRKEKRNFPLILESPSPNQTSLYFCASSGTGGSEKLFFGSGTQLSVL.

In DNA form, the CDR3 reads TGCAGCGTTGAAGGAGTGCTTGTGAACACTGAAGCTTTCTTT. Encoded protein: CSVEGVLVNTEAFF. The gene calls are TRBV29-1 and TRBJ1-1; D is unresolved. This CDR3 has 14 residues. Trimming stripped 1 base from V and 0 bases from J, with 9 bases between. The germline gives CDR1 SQVTM, CDR2 ANQGSEA.

The V gene is TRBV7-8, the J gene TRBJ1-5; TRBD1 is a possible D gene (6 bases). Trimming left V 4 bases short and J 5 bases short, with 12 bases between. CDR3 length equals 14 residues. CDR1 is SGHVS and CDR2 is FQNEAQ in the germline V gene. The chain's CDR3 is CASSSYTGYQPQHF. The CDR3 region has the DNA TGTGCCAGCAGCTCTTACACAGGGTATCAGCCCCAGCATTTT.

This clone has more than one count but fewer than ten. V and J are TRBV7-2 and TRBJ1-3; 8 bases are shared with TRBD1. Germline lookup yields CDR1 SGHTA and CDR2 FQGNSA. The CDR3 consists of 13 residues. Germline trimming cut 5 bases from V and 9 bases from J; bases unmatched to any gene: 6. CDR3 protein: CASSPGTGSTIYF. The CDR3 bases are TGTGCCAGCAGCCCCGGGACAGGCAGCACCATATATTTT.

The CDR3 DNA follows: TGTGCTAGCCGAGGAGCGGGATTCCCACCCGGGGAGCTGTTTTTT. The encoded protein is CASRGAGFPPGELFF. V usage is TRBV12-5 and J usage is TRBJ2-2; 7 nucleotides line up with TRBD2. Unmatched junction bases numbered 13, after V lost 9 bases and J lost 6 bases. Per the germline V gene, CDR1 is LGHNT and CDR2 is FRNRAP. The CDR3 sequence is 15 residues long.

This chain uses TRBV30 with TRBJ1-4, with TRBD1 identical over 7 bases. Per germline, CDR1 GTSNPN and CDR2 SVGIG (reference sequence). The V and J ends lost 5 bases and 6 bases, in that order; junction bases with no gene match: 9. The length of the CDR3 is 14 residues. The CDR3 reads CAWAPGQLDEKLFF. The CDR3 DNA follows: TGTGCCTGGGCTCCGGGACAGTTGGATGAAAAACTGTTTTTT.

The chain combines TRBV27 with TRBJ2-7; a weak D match, TRBD2 (5 bases). V dropped 5 bases and J dropped 7 bases, with 18 bases sitting between them. CDR1 and CDR2 (germline): MNHEY, SMNVEV (reference sequence). The CDR3 spans 14 residues. CDR3 amino acids: CASSPIAFRGEQYF. The CDR3 DNA follows: TGTGCCAGCAGTCCCATAGCGTTTCGGGGAGAGCAGTACTTC.

The CDR3, as DNA: TGCGCCAGCAGCTTCTTGGACAGGGGGCTCTACGAGCAGTACTTC. It is translated as CASSFLDRGLYEQYF. The chain couples TRBV5-1 to TRBJ2-7; 11 bases map to TRBD1. CDR3 length: 15 residues. Germline CDR1 SGHRS, CDR2 YFSETQ. V shed 2 bases and J 3 bases; nucleotides not matched to a gene: 4.

This chain uses TRBV28 with TRBJ2-1; D gene uncertain. V lost 3 bases to trimming and J lost 5 bases, with 8 bases between them. Looked up from germline, CDR1 is MDHEN and CDR2 is SYDVKM. CDR3 length equals 13 residues. The CDR3 DNA is TGTGCCAGCAGTTTGAATAGAAACAATGAGCAGTTCTTC. It yields the protein CASSLNRNNEQFF.

The chain links TRBV18 to TRBJ2-1; 10 nucleotides line up with TRBD2. Trimming took 3 bases from V and 6 from J; bases not matched to a gene: 8. The CDR3 is made up of 16 amino acids. Per germline, CDR1 KGHSH and CDR2 LQKENI. The CDR3 spells CASSPTASGSGNEQFF. Written as DNA, the CDR3 is TGTGCCAGCTCACCGACAGCTAGCGGGAGTGGCAATGAGCAGTTCTTC.

V and J are TRBV6-5 and TRBJ2-1, with TRBD2 identical over 9 bases. The CDR3 loop spans 15 amino acids. CDR1 and CDR2 (germline): MNHEY, SVGAGI. With V trimmed by 5 bases and J by 2 bases, 4 bases remained unmatched. CDR3 residues: CASSRLAVTYNEQFF. The CDR3, as DNA: TGTGCCAGCAGTCGACTAGCGGTAACCTACAATGAGCAGTTCTTC.

The rearrangement joins TRBV19 to TRBJ2-1, with D possibly TRBD2 on 6 matching bases. V was shortened by 5 bases and J by 6 bases, with 23 bases between the two germline ends. The CDR3 is 17 amino acids. Per the germline V gene, CDR1 is LNHDA and CDR2 is SQIVND (reference sequence). CDR3: CASSPGGGRLAINEQFF. For the CDR3, the DNA is TGTGCCAGTAGTCCCGGTGGCGGTCGGCTAGCGATCAATGAGCAGTTCTTC.

The J gene is TRBJ2-7, the V gene TRBV28; possibly TRBD1 for D (6 bases). Trimming removed 7 bases from V and 2 bases from J, with 9 bases in between. Germline CDR1 MDHEN, CDR2 SYDVKM. This CDR3 has 12 amino acids. The CDR3 bases are TGTGCCAGCAAGGACAGAGCCTACGAGCAGTACTTC. This sequence encodes CASKDRAYEQYF.

The chain couples TRBV27 to TRBJ2-7; no clear D. CDR3 length equals 14 residues. Trimming took 5 bases from V and 0 from J, leaving 11 bases between them. Germline loops: CDR1 MNHEY, CDR2 SMNVEV (reference sequence). The CDR3, as DNA: TGTGCCAGCAGTCCGCGCGCTTTCTCCTACGAGCAGTACTTC. Amino acids: CASSPRAFSYEQYF.

The chain carries TRBV4-1 and TRBJ2-2; possible D gene TRBD1, 6 bases. The CDR3 has 14 residues. The V and J ends lost 3 bases and 7 bases respectively, with 12 bases between them. Per the germline V gene, CDR1 is MGHRA and CDR2 is YSYEKL. The DNA for the CDR3 is TGCGCCAGCAGCCAGAACAGGGCGAACGGGGAGCTGTTTTTT. Amino acids: CASSQNRANGELFF.

This chain joins TRBV6-1 and TRBJ2-5; 7 bases map to TRBD2. The J call may be in error: the DNA end matches TRBJ2-7 better. This CDR3 spans 15 amino acids. Per germline, CDR1 MNHNS and CDR2 SASEGT. The CDR3 DNA sequence: TGTGCCAGCAGTGAGTGGTCTAGCGGCTTCTACGAGCAGTACTTC. This gives the protein CASSEWSSGFYEQYF.

V usage is TRBV5-1 and J usage is TRBJ1-2; D is undetermined. The germline CDR1 and CDR2 sequences are SGHRS and YFSETQ. This CDR3 contains 14 residues. V gave up 0 bases and J gave up 4 bases, with 10 bases separating them. The CDR3 nucleotides read TGCGCCAGCAGCTTGGTGTACGGTATCTATGGCTACACCTTC. Translation gives CASSLVYGIYGYTF.

This clone was detected only a few times. The gene calls are TRBV27 and TRBJ2-2, with 10 positions matching TRBD1. The CDR3 length is 15 residues. The germline V gene encodes CDR1 MNHEY and CDR2 SMNVEV (reference sequence). Germline trimming cut 2 bases from V and 6 bases from J; bases unmatched to any gene: 3. The chain's CDR3 is CASSLRDRGPGELFF. CDR3 bases: TGTGCCAGCAGTTTACGGGACAGGGGACCCGGGGAGCTGTTTTTT.

This chain links TRBV28 with TRBJ1-2, with a tentative D call TRBD1 (6 bases). Germline V gives CDR1 MDHEN, CDR2 SYDVKM. Deletions cut 6 bases from V and 8 bases from J, with 13 bases between. This CDR3 has 12 amino acids. CDR3 amino acids: CASRGAGDGYTF. CDR3 nucleotide sequence: TGTGCCAGCAGGGGCGCAGGGGACGGCTACACCTTC.

The chain combines TRBV5-1 with TRBJ2-7, with TRBD2 as a possible D gene (6 bases). This CDR3 is 14 amino acids long. Trimming removed 3 bases at V and 2 bases at J, with 12 bases between. The germline V gene has CDR1 SGHRS and CDR2 YFSETQ. This CDR3 is CASSSALAPYEQYF. CDR3 DNA sequence: TGCGCCAGCAGCTCGGCACTAGCTCCCTACGAGCAGTACTTC.

The chain has TRBV5-4 and TRBJ2-6; tentative D call: TRBD1 (6 bases). Trimming removed 3 bases at V and 4 bases at J, with 14 bases between. Germline values: CDR1 SGHNT, CDR2 YYREEE (reference sequence). The CDR3 contains 16 residues. CDR3: CASSWSGTTGANVLTF. The DNA of the CDR3 is TGTGCCAGCAGCTGGTCCGGGACAACGGGGGCCAACGTCCTGACTTTC.

The chain joins TRBV28 to TRBJ2-1; 11 bases fit TRBD2. This CDR3 is 16 amino acids long. Germline V gene data show CDR1 as MDHEN and CDR2 as SYDVKM. J lost 6 bases, V lost 4 bases, and 8 bases had no gene match. CDR3 in amino acids: CASSSPFSGRGNEQFF. In DNA form, the CDR3 reads TGTGCCAGCAGTTCCCCTTTTAGCGGGAGGGGCAATGAGCAGTTCTTC.

The J gene is TRBJ1-3, the V gene TRBV5-4; weak D call: TRBD1 (6 bases). The germline V gene encodes CDR1 SGHNT and CDR2 YYREEE (reference sequence). CDR3 length: 14 residues. The V end was cut by 3 bases, the J end by 2 bases, with 9 bases between. This CDR3 is CASSSTGAGNTIYF. The CDR3 DNA reads as TGTGCCAGCAGCTCGACAGGAGCTGGAAACACCATATATTTT.

The chain recombines TRBV11-3 with TRBJ2-7; D unclear. The CDR3 has 13 amino acids. Germline values: CDR1 SGHNT, CDR2 YENEEA. Trimming stripped 0 bases from V and 0 bases from J, with 3 bases between. Here the CDR3 reads CASSLDGSYEQYF. The CDR3 DNA reads as TGTGCCAGCAGCTTAGACGGCTCCTACGAGCAGTACTTC.

The chain joins TRBV30 to TRBJ2-7; 7 bases agree with TRBD2. In germline, CDR1 is GTSNPN, CDR2 SVGIG (reference sequence). V was clipped by 1 base and J by 6 bases; unmatched bases: 6. The CDR3 contains 13 residues. Here the CDR3 DNA reads TGTGCCTGGAGTGCGGGGAGCGGGATCGAGCAGTACTTC. Its protein product is CAWSAGSGIEQYF. The full variable domain, its missing parts supplied by reference TRBV30 and TRBJ2-7, is SQTIHQWPATLVQPVGSPLSLECTVEGTSNPNLYWYRQAAGRGLQLLFYSVGIGQISSEVPQNLSASRPQDRQFILSSKKLLLSDSGFYLCAWSAGSGIEQYFGPGTRLTVT.